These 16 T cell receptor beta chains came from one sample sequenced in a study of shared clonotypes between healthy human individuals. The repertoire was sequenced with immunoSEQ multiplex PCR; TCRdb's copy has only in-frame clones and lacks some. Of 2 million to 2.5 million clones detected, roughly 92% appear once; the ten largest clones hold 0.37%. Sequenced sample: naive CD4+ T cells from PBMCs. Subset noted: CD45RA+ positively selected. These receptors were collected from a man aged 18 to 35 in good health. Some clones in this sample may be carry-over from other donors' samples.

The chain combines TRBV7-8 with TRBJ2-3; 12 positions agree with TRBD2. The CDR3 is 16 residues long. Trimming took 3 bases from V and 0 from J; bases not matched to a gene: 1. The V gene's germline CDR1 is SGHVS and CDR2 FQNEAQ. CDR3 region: CASSFGLAGSTDTQYF. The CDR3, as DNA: TGTGCCAGCAGCTTCGGACTAGCGGGAAGCACAGATACGCAGTATTTT.

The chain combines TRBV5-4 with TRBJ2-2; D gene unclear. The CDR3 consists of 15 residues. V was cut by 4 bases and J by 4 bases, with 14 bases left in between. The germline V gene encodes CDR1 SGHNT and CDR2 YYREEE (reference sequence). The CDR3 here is CASSAPDSSTGELFF. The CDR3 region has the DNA TGTGCCAGCAGCGCACCCGACTCCTCCACCGGGGAGCTGTTTTTT.

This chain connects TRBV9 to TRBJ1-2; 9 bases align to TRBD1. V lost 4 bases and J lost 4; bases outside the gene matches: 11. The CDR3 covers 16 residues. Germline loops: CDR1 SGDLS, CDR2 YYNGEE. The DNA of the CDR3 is TGTGCCAGCAGCCCCCGGACAGGGGAAGTATTCTATGGCTACACCTTC. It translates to CASSPRTGEVFYGYTF.

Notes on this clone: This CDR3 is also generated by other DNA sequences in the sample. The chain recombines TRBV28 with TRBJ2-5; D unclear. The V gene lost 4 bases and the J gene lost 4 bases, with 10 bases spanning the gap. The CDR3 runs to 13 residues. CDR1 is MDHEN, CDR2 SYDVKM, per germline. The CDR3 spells CASSSGSGETQYF. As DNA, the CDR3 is TGTGCCAGCAGTTCTGGGTCAGGAGAGACCCAGTACTTC.

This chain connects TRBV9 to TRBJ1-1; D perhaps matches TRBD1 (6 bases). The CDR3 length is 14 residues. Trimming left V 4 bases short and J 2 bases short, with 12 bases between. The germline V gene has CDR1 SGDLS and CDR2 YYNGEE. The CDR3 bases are TGTGCCAGCAGCCCCGGGACACTAAACACTGAAGCTTTCTTT. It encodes CASSPGTLNTEAFF.

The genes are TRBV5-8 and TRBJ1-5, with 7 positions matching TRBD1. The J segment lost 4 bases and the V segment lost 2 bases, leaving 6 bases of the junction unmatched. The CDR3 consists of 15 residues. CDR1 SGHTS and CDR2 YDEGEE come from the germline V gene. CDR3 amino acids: CASSFRGTANQPQHF. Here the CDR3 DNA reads TGTGCCAGCAGCTTTCGGGGGACAGCTAATCAGCCCCAGCATTTT. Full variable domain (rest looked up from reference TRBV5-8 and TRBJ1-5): EAGVTQSPTHLIKTRGQQATLRCSPISGHTSVYWYQQALGLGLQFLLWYDEGEERNRGNFPPRFSGRQFPNYSSELNVNALELEDSALYLCASSFRGTANQPQHFGDGTRLSIL.

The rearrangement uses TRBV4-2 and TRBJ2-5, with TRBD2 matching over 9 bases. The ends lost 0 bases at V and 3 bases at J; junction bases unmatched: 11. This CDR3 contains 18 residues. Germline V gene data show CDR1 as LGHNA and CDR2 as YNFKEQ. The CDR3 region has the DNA TGTGCCAGCAGCCAAGAATATGATAGCGGGGGTCTGGAAGAGACCCAGTACTTC. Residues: CASSQEYDSGGLEETQYF.

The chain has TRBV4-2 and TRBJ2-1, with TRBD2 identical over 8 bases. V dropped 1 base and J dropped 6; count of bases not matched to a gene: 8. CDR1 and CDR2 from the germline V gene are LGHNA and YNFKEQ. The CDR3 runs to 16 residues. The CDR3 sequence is CASSQVSAGGPNEQFF. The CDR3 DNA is TGTGCCAGCAGCCAAGTCAGTGCGGGAGGACCCAATGAGCAGTTCTTC.

This CDR3 reads CASSLATNYGYTF. CDR3 nucleotides: TGTGCCAGCAGCTTGGCCACAAACTATGGCTACACCTTC. This chain connects TRBV5-6 to TRBJ1-2, with D unresolved. Germline values: CDR1 SGHDT, CDR2 YYEEEE. CDR3 length equals 13 residues. Trimming removed 0 bases at V and 2 bases at J, with 5 bases between.

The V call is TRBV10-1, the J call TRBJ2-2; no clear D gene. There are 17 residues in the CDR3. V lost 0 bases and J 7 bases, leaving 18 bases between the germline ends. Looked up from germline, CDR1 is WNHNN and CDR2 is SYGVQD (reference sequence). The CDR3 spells CASSESAPPPGHGELFF. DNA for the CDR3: TGCGCCAGCAGTGAGTCGGCTCCTCCCCCAGGTCACGGGGAGCTGTTTTTT.

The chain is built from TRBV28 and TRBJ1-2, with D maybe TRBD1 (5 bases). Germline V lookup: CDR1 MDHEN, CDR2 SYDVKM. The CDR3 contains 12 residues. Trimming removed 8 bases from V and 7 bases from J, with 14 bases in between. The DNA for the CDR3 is TGTGCCAGCCTCCTCGTGGGGGGTGGCTACACCTTC. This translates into CASLLVGGGYTF.

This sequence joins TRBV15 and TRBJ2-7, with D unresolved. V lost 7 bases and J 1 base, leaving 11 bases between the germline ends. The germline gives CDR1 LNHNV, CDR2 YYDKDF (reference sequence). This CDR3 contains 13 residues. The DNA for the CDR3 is TGTGCCACCAATAGACCTGGTTCCTACGAGCAGTACTTC. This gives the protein CATNRPGSYEQYF.

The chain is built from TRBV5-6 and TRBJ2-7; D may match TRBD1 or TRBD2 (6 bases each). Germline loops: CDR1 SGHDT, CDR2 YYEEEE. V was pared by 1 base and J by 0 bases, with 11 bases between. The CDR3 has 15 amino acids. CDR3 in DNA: TGTGCCAGCAGCTTGCGGGGGCGGAACTCCTACGAGCAGTACTTC. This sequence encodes CASSLRGRNSYEQYF.

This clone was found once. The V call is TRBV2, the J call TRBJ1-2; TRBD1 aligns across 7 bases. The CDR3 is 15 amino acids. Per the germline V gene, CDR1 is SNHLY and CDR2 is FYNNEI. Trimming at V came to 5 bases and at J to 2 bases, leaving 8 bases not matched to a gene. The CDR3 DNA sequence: TGTGCCAGCAGTTCCAACAGGGGCGGGAACTATGGCTACACCTTC. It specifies CASSSNRGGNYGYTF.

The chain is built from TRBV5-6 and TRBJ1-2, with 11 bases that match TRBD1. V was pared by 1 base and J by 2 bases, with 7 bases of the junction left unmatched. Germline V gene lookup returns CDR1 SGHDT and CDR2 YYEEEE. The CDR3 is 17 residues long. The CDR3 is CASSLYWDRGTNYGYTF. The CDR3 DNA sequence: TGTGCCAGCAGCTTGTATTGGGACAGGGGGACAAACTATGGCTACACCTTC. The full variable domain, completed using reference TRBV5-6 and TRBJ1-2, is DAGVTQSPTHLIKTRGQQVTLRCSPKSGHDTVSWYQQALGQGPQFIFQYYEEEERQRGNFPDRFSGHQFPNYSSELNVNALLLGDSALYLCASSLYWDRGTNYGYTFGSGTRLTVV.

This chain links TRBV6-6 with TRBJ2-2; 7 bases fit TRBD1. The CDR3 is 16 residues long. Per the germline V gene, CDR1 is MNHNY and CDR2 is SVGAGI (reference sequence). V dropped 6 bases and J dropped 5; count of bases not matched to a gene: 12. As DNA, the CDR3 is TGTGCCAGCAGATCCGAACAGGGGTCCCTAACCGGGGAGCTGTTTTTT. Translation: CASRSEQGSLTGELFF.